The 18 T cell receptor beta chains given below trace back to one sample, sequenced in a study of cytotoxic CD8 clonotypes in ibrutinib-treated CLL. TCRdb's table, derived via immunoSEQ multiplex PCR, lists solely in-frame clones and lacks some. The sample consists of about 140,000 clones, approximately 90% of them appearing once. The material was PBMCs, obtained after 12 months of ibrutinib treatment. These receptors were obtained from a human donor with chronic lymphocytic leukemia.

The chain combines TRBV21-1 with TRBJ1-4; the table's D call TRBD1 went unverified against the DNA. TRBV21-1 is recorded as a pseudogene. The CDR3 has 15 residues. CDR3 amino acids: CASSRPTGVEEKLFF. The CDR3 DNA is TGTGCCAGCAGCAGACCAACAGGGGTAGAGGAAAAACTGTTTTTT.

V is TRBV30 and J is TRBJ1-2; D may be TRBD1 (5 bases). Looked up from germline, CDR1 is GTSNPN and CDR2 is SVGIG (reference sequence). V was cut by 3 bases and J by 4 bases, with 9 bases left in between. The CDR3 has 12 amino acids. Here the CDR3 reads CAWRIDSYGYTF. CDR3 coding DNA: TGTGCCTGGAGGATAGACAGCTATGGCTACACCTTC.

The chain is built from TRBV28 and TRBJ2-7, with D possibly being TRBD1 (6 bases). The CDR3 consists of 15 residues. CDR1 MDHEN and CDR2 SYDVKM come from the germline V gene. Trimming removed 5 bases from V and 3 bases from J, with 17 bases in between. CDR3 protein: CASSPQGGLGYEQYF. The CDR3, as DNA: TGTGCCAGCAGTCCCCAAGGGGGTCTTGGCTACGAGCAGTACTTC.

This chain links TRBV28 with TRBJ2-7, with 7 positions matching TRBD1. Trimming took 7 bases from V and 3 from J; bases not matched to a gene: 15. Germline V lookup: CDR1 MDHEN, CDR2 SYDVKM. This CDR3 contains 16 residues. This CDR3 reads CASKKGGATGVYEQYF. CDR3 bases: TGTGCCAGCAAAAAAGGGGGCGCAACAGGGGTCTACGAGCAGTACTTC.

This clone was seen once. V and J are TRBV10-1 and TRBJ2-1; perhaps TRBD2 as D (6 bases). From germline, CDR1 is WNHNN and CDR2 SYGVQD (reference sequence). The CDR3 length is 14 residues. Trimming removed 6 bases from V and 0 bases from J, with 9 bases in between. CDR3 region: CASRYGSSYNEQFF. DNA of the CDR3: TGCGCCAGCAGATACGGGAGCTCCTACAATGAGCAGTTCTTC.

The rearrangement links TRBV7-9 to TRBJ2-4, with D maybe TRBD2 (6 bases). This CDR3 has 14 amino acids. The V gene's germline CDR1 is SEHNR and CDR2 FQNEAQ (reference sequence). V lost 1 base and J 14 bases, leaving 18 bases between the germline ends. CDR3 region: CASSLEWAGSWEYF. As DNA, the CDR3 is TGTGCCAGCAGCTTAGAATGGGCGGGGAGTTGGGAGTACTTC. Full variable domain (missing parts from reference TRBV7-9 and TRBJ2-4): DTGVSQNPRHKITKRGQNVTFRCDPISEHNRLYWYRQTLGQGPEFLTYFQNEAQLEKSRLLSDRFSAERPKGSFSTLEIQRTEQGDSAMYLCASSLEWAGSWEYFGAGTRLSVL.

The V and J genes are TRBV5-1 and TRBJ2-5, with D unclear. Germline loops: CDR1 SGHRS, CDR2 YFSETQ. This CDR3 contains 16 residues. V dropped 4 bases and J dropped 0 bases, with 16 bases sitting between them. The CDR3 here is CASSVDASGDQETQYF. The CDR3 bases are TGCGCCAGCAGCGTCGACGCGTCAGGTGACCAAGAGACCCAGTACTTC.

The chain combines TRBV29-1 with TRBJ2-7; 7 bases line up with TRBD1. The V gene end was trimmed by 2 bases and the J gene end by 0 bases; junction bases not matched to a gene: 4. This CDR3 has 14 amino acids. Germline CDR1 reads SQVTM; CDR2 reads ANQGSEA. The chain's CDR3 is CSVEQTGTSYEQYF. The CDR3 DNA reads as TGCAGCGTTGAACAGACAGGGACCTCCTACGAGCAGTACTTC.

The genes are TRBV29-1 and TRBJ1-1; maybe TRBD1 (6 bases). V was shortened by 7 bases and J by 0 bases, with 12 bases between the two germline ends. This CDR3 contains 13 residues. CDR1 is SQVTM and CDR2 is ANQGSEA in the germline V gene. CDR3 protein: CSAATGLNTEAFF. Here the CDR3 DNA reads TGCAGCGCGGCGACAGGCTTGAACACTGAAGCTTTCTTT.

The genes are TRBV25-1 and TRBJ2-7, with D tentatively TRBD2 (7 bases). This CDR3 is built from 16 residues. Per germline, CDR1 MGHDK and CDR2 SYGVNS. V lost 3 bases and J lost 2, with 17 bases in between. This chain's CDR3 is CASSDPEGEGAYEQYF. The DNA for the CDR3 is TGTGCCAGCAGTGACCCCGAAGGGGAGGGGGCCTACGAGCAGTACTTC.

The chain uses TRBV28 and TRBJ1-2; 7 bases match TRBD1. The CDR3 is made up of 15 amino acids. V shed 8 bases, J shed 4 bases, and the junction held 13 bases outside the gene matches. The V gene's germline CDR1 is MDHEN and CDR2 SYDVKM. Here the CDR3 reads CASYYPSGQAYGYTF. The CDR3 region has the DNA TGTGCCAGCTATTACCCCAGCGGACAGGCCTATGGCTACACCTTC.

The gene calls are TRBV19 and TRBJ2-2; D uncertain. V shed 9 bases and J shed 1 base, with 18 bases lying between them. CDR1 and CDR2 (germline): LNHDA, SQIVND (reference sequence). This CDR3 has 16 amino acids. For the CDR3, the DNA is TGTGCCAGCCTTAACTATGTTATGGGGAACACCGGGGAGCTGTTTTTT. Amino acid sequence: CASLNYVMGNTGELFF.

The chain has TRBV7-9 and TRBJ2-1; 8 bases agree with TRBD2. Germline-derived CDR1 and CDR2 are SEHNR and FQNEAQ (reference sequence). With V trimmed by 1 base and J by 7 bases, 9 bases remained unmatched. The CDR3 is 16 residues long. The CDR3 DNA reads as TGTGCCAGCAGCTTAGTGGGAGCGGGAGCGGGGAATGAGCAGTTCTTC. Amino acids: CASSLVGAGAGNEQFF.

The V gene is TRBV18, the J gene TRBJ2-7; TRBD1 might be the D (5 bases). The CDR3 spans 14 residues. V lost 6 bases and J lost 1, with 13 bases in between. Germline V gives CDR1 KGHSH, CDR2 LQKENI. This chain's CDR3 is CASSSGRESYEQYF. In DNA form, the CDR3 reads TGTGCCAGCTCCTCCGGCAGGGAATCCTACGAGCAGTACTTC.

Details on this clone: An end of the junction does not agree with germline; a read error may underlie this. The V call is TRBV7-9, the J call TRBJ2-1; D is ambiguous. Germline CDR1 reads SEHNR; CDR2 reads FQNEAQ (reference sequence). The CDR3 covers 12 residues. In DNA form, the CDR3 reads TGTGCCAGCAGCTTAGCGGCAGGCCTGTGTGTCTTC. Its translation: CASSLAAGLCVF.

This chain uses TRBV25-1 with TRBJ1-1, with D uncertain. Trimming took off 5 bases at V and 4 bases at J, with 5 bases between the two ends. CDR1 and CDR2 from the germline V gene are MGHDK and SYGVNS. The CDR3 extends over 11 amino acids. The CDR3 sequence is CASSWSTEAFF. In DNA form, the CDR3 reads TGTGCCAGCAGTTGGAGCACTGAAGCTTTCTTT.

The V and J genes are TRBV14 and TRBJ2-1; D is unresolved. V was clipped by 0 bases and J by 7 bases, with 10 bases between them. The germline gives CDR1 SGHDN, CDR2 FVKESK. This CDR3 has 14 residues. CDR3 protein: CASSQDAFVNEQFF. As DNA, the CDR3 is TGTGCCAGCAGCCAAGACGCGTTTGTAAATGAGCAGTTCTTC.

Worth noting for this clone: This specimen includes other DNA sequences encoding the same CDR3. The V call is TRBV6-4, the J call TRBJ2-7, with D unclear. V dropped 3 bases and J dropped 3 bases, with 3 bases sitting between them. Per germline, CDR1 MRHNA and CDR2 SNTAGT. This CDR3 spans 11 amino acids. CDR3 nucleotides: TGTGCCAGCAGTGATGGCTACGAGCAGTACTTC. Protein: CASSDGYEQYF.